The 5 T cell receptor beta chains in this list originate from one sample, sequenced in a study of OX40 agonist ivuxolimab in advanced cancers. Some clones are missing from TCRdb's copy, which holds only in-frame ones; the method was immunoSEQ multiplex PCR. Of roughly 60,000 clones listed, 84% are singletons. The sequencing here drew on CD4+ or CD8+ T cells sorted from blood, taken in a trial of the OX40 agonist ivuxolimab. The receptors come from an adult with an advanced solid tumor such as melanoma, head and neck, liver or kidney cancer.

The CDR3, as DNA: TGTGCCAGTAGTGGTGGTCGCAATCAGCCCCAGCATTTT. This gives the protein CASSGGRNQPQHF. The J gene is TRBJ1-5, the V gene TRBV19; D gene uncertain. CDR1 and CDR2 from the germline V gene are LNHDA and SQIVND (reference sequence). The CDR3 has 13 amino acids. Trimming removed 5 bases from V and 2 bases from J, with 7 bases in between.

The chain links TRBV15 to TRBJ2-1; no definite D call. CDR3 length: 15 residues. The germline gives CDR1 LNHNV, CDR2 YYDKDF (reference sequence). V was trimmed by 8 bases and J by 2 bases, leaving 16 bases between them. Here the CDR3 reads CATVKRVDPYNEQFF. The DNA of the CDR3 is TGTGCCACCGTAAAAAGGGTCGACCCCTACAATGAGCAGTTCTTC.

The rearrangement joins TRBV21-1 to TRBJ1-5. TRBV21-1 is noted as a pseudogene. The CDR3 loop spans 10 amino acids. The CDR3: CASSRLPQHF. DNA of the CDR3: TGTGCCAGCAGCCGTTTGCCCCAGCATTTT.

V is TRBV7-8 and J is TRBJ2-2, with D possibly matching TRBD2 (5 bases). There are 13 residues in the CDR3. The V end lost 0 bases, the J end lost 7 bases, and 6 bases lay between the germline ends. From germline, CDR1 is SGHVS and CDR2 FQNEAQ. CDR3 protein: CASSLAGNGELFF. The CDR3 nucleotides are TGTGCCAGCAGCTTAGCCGGGAACGGGGAGCTGTTTTTT.

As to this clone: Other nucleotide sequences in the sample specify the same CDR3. The CDR3 DNA sequence: TGTGCCAGCTCACCCCAGGGGAACACTGAAGCTTTCTTT. It translates to CASSPQGNTEAFF. The V and J genes are TRBV18 and TRBJ1-1, with TRBD1 as a possible D gene (5 bases). Germline loops: CDR1 KGHSH, CDR2 LQKENI. The CDR3 totals 13 residues. The V end was cut by 3 bases, the J end by 1 base, with 6 bases between.